A single sample is the source of the 18 T cell receptor beta chains below, sequenced in a study of T cell clonality in common variable immunodeficiency. General observations from the study: Reportedly, TCR beta sequences from common variable immunodeficiency showed fewer deletions and N-nucleotide insertions.

The method was immunoSEQ multiplex PCR; TCRdb's version includes in-frame clones alone and lacks a portion of them. The sample is made up of 16,000 or so clones, none counted only once. No cognate antigen is known for these TCRs. Sequenced material: peripheral blood mononuclear cells. These receptors came from a human donor with common variable immunodeficiency.

This clone was seen ten or more times. Incomplete CDR3 DNA: TGTGCCAGCAGTGCCCCCCCAGGGTGGGGAAACACC. This sequence encodes CASSAPPGWGNT. The whole CDR3 region reads CASSAPPGWGNTIYF. The chain links TRBV28 to TRBJ1-3, with D maybe TRBD1 (5 bases). From the germline J gene comes the end of the CDR3, since the read stops 3 residues before it. The V gene lost 5 bases and the J gene lost 4 bases, with 15 bases spanning the gap. CDR1 and CDR2 (germline): MDHEN, SYDVKM. There are 15 residues in the CDR3.

Details on this clone: The read ends 3 residues shy of where the CDR3 ends; the end is completed using the germline J gene. This chain links TRBV7-2 with TRBJ1-5, with 7 bases lining up with TRBD1. This CDR3 region has 15 residues. Germline lookup yields CDR1 SGHTA and CDR2 FQGNSA. The ends lost 5 bases at V and 7 bases at J; junction bases unmatched: 11. CDR3 DNA, as far as it was read: TGTGCCAGCAGCAACCGACAGGGAGGTAGGCAGCCC. Protein product: CASSNRQGGRQP. The full-length CDR3 reads as CASSNRQGGRQPQHF.

This clone was seen at least ten times. CDR3 DNA (partial): TGTGCCTGGTCTTTTGGGGACAGCTACTATGGC. Protein sequence: CAWSFGDSYYG. The whole CDR3 region reads CAWSFGDSYYGYTF. The chain couples TRBV30 to TRBJ1-2; the match to TRBD1 covers 7 bases. The read finishes 3 residues shy of the CDR3 end, and the germline J gene is used to complete it. The CDR3 length is 14 residues. V lost 5 bases to trimming and J lost 3 bases; unmatched junction nucleotides: 9. The germline V gene encodes CDR1 GTSNPN and CDR2 SVGIG (reference sequence).

With regard to this clone: The read comes to an end 3 residues before the CDR3 does, leaving the germline J gene to fill in the end. The rearrangement uses TRBV7-9 and TRBJ2-3; 8 positions agree with TRBD2. V lost 5 bases, J lost 5 bases, and 9 bases stayed unmatched. Germline V CDR1 and CDR2: SEHNR, FQNEAQ (reference sequence). The CDR3 has 15 amino acids. The covered CDR3 bases are TGTGCCAGCAGCCCTCCGGGGGGGCCGGTAGATACG. Amino acid sequence: CASSPPGGPVDT. The complete CDR3 sequence is CASSPPGGPVDTQYF.

For this clone: The CDR3 is cut off 3 residues early in the read; its end comes from the germline J gene. This chain links TRBV18 with TRBJ2-7; D perhaps matches TRBD1 (5 bases). Germline V gene sequence: CDR1 KGHSH, CDR2 LQKENI. The CDR3 contains 13 residues. Trimming pared 4 bases from V and 2 bases from J, leaving 9 bases between. CDR3 residues: CASSLQGTYEQYF. CDR3 DNA (partial): TGTGCCAGCTCACTCCAGGGAACCTACGAG.

This clone showed up many times. Partial CDR3 DNA: TGCAGTGCTAGAGACGACAGAAAAAATTCACCC. It translates to CSARDDRKNSP. The full CDR3 is CSARDDRKNSPLHF. The chain carries TRBV20-1 and TRBJ1-6; tentatively, D is TRBD1 (5 bases). The CDR3 extends 3 residues past the end of the read, so its final part is completed from the germline J gene. V gave up 0 bases and J gave up 7 bases, with 10 bases separating them. CDR3 size: 14 residues. The germline V gene encodes CDR1 DFQATT and CDR2 SNEGSKA (reference sequence).

This clone was counted a few times. Read sequence stops 3 residues before the CDR3 end, and the germline J gene provides the missing end. This chain connects TRBV20-1 to TRBJ1-5; D call uncertain. With 5 bases removed from V and 4 bases from J, the gap between germline ends came to 18 bases. CDR1 is DFQATT, CDR2 SNEGSKA, per germline (reference sequence). This CDR3 region has 15 residues. CDR3 DNA (partial): TGCAGTGCTCCGTTACCGAAACAGACAAATCAGCCC. Residues: CSAPLPKQTNQP. The full CDR3 sequence reads CSAPLPKQTNQPQHF.

This clone was recorded at least ten times. The sequenced fragment ends 3 residues before the CDR3 boundary, so the rest is inferred from the germline J gene. The rearrangement links TRBV20-1 to TRBJ1-3, with 8 nucleotides matching TRBD1. V shed 5 bases and J 4 bases; nucleotides not matched to a gene: 4. Germline V gene sequence: CDR1 DFQATT, CDR2 SNEGSKA (reference sequence). This CDR3 is built from 13 residues. CDR3 bases read: TGCAGTGCTCGGACAGGGCCAGGAAACACC. Protein: CSARTGPGNT. The entire CDR3 is CSARTGPGNTIYF.

This clone was seen a handful of times. From the germline J gene comes the end of the CDR3, since the read stops 3 residues before it. The V call is TRBV6-1, the J call TRBJ1-5; D is perhaps TRBD1 (6 bases). Germline V gene lookup returns CDR1 MNHNS and CDR2 SASEGT. This CDR3 is 14 amino acids long. V lost 4 bases to trimming and J lost 6 bases, with 13 bases between them. The CDR3 is CASSVRGVFQPQHF. The CDR3 bases that were read are TGTGCCAGCAGTGTCAGGGGAGTCTTTCAGCCC.

About this clone: The CDR3 end is not reached by the read, which stops 3 residues before it; the germline J gene fills it in. The chain employs TRBV7-6 and TRBJ1-1, with 8 bases identical to TRBD1. The CDR3 totals 15 residues. Germline loops: CDR1 SGHVS, CDR2 FNYEAQ. V was pared by 4 bases and J by 1 base, with 5 bases of the junction left unmatched. The CDR3 reads CASSSQGAPNTEAFF. Partial CDR3 DNA: TGTGCCAGCAGCTCCCAGGGGGCACCGAACACTGAA. Variable domain in full (rest from reference TRBV7-6 and TRBJ1-1): GAGVSQSPRYKVTKRGQDVALRCDPISGHVSLYWYRQALGQGPEFLTYFNYEAQQDKSGLPNDRFSAERPEGSISTLTIQRTEQRDSAMYRCASSSQGAPNTEAFFGQGTRLTVV.

As to this clone: The CDR3 goes on 3 residues after the read ends, and that part is filled in from the germline J gene. The chain has TRBV7-2 and TRBJ2-7; possible D gene TRBD1, 7 bases. The CDR3 runs 15 residues. Trimming removed 5 bases from V and 4 bases from J, with 18 bases in between. Germline V gene data show CDR1 as SGHTA and CDR2 as FQGNSA. Incomplete CDR3 DNA: TGTGCCAGCAGCCCGGAGCCAGGGGGACTTTACGAG. This encodes CASSPEPGGLYE. The entire CDR3 protein reads CASSPEPGGLYEQYF.

Points on this clone: The CDR3 extends 3 residues past the end of the read, so its final part is completed from the germline J gene. The chain has TRBV30 and TRBJ2-5; D uncertain. In germline, CDR1 is GTSNPN, CDR2 SVGIG (reference sequence). V was shortened by 4 bases and J by 3 bases, with 6 bases between the two germline ends. This CDR3 has 11 amino acids. The covered CDR3 bases are TGTGCCTGGAACACCAAAGAGACC. This translates into CAWNTKET. The entire CDR3 reads CAWNTKETQYF.

There are a few counts of this clone. Coverage ceases 3 residues before the CDR3 finishes, and the germline J gene fills in the end. The genes are TRBV2 and TRBJ2-7; 7 bases match TRBD1. J was trimmed by 3 bases and V by 3 bases; bases with no gene match: 8. Germline values: CDR1 SNHLY, CDR2 FYNNEI. The CDR3 length is 15 residues. Partial CDR3 DNA: TGTGCCAGCAGTGAGATTAAGGGGGCAAACTACGAG. Protein sequence: CASSEIKGANYE. The complete CDR3 protein is CASSEIKGANYEQYF. The full variable domain, in which reference TRBV2 and TRBJ2-7 provide the parts outside the CDR3, is EPEVTQTPSHQVTQMGQEVILRCVPISNHLYFYWYRQILGQKVEFLVSFYNNEISEKSEIFDDQFSVERPDGSNFTLKIRSTKLEDSAMYFCASSEIKGANYEQYFGPGTRLTVT.

CDR3 DNA (partial): TGTGCCAGCAGTGGCACCAGGGGGACGGGTGAG. Protein: CASSGTRGTGE. The CDR3 in its entirety is CASSGTRGTGEQFF. This chain connects TRBV6-1 to TRBJ2-1, with TRBD1 matching 7 bases. The read halts 3 residues ahead of the CDR3 end, with the missing end drawn from the germline J gene. This CDR3 comprises 14 residues. Per the germline V gene, CDR1 is MNHNS and CDR2 is SASEGT. V trimming: 4 bases; J trimming: 9 bases; junction bases outside the gene matches: 9.

This clone appeared many times. The read finishes 3 residues shy of the CDR3 end, and the germline J gene is used to complete it. The rearrangement uses TRBV18 and TRBJ2-7; TRBD2 matches 8 bases. The J segment lost 5 bases and the V segment lost 5 bases, leaving 8 bases of the junction unmatched. Germline V gene data show CDR1 as KGHSH and CDR2 as LQKENI. The CDR3 spans 14 residues. CDR3 bases read: TGTGCCAGCTCATCCGGCGGGGGGCATAACGAG. The encoded protein is CASSSGGGHNE. The entire CDR3 reads CASSSGGGHNEQYF.

This clone was recorded a few times. The read ends 3 residues shy of where the CDR3 ends; the end is completed using the germline J gene. This chain joins TRBV30 and TRBJ2-2, with D tentatively TRBD1 (6 bases). The germline V gene encodes CDR1 GTSNPN and CDR2 SVGIG (reference sequence). This CDR3 contains 11 residues. The CDR3 bases that were read are TGTGCCTGGGCTACAGGACAGTCG. Encoded protein: CAWATGQS. Given in full, the CDR3 is CAWATGQSLFF.

This clone was counted between two and nine times. From the germline J gene comes the end of the CDR3, since the read stops 3 residues before it. The chain joins TRBV18 to TRBJ2-5, with 7 bases aligning to TRBD1. J lost 3 bases, V lost 1 base, and 2 bases had no gene match. Germline V gene sequence: CDR1 KGHSH, CDR2 LQKENI. The CDR3 runs 14 residues. The CDR3 bases that were read are TGTGCCAGCTCACCACGACAGGGAAAAGAGACC. It specifies CASSPRQGKET. The entire CDR3 protein reads CASSPRQGKETQYF.

At least ten counts were recorded for this clone. The read terminates 3 residues before the CDR3 end, so the remaining end is supplied by the germline J gene. This chain connects TRBV2 to TRBJ2-7, with TRBD1 matching over 11 bases. CDR3 length: 14 residues. J gave up 5 bases and V 5 bases, and 5 bases lay outside the gene matches. Germline CDR1 is SNHLY and CDR2 is FYNNEI. CDR3 DNA (partial): TGTGCCAGCAGTTCGGACAGGGGGCACGACGAG. Translating it yields CASSSDRGHDE. The whole CDR3 sequence reads CASSSDRGHDEQYF.